This paragraph reports one T cell receptor (beta chain). Compared with germline, one end of the junction differs, possibly owing to a read error. The sample belongs to a study of T cells in Graves' hyperthyroidism and ophthalmopathy. Germline V gives CDR1 DFQATT, CDR2 SNEGSKA (reference sequence). This CDR3 is 15 amino acids long. The source material, RNA transcripts, was used to amplify TCR beta CDR3 regions. The study used the HTBI primer set for a first-round RT-PCR of the TCR CDR3. TCRdb processed the multiplex PCR reads anew with MiXCR; each CDR3 protein has one entry. The sample records 300,000 to 500,000 distinct CDR3 sequences, more than 13% being singletons.

The chain recombines TRBV20-1 with TRBJ2-7, with 10 bases fitting TRBD1. What was sequenced was blood. This receptor was taken from a woman aged 25 to 39 with Graves' hyperthyroidism. This CDR3 reads CSASGGDRGSCEQYF. The CDR3 nucleotides are TGCAGTGCCAGTGGAGGGGACAGGGGTTCCTGCGAGCAGTACTTC.